These 4 T cell receptor beta chains share one sample of origin, sequenced in a study of blood T cell repertoires in COVID-19. Generated by immunoSEQ multiplex PCR, the TCRdb table keeps only in-frame clones and is missing some. Among a few hundred thousand clones listed, about nine tenths were seen once. The sequencing sample was made of PBMCs or T cells enriched from blood (not recorded which). The receptors come from a middle-aged man who had recovered from COVID-19.

This sequence joins TRBV5-1 and TRBJ2-1, with D maybe TRBD2 (7 bases). Trimming took 6 bases from V and 4 from J, leaving 20 bases between them. Germline V CDR1 and CDR2: SGHRS, YFSETQ. The CDR3 loop spans 16 amino acids. CDR3 nucleotide sequence: TGCGCCAGCACGCCCTGGGGGCTAGCGGAATACAATGAGCAGTTCTTC. Its protein product is CASTPWGLAEYNEQFF.

This sequence joins TRBV15 and TRBJ1-2; D not resolved. Deletions cut 5 bases from V and 5 bases from J, with 12 bases between. The CDR3 is 13 amino acids. In germline, CDR1 is LNHNV, CDR2 YYDKDF (reference sequence). The chain's CDR3 is CATSPRERYGYTF. The CDR3 DNA is TGTGCCACCAGCCCCCGTGAGCGGTATGGCTACACCTTC.

The chain is built from TRBV7-2 and TRBJ2-7; 10 bases align to TRBD2. CDR3 length: 17 residues. Losses at the gene ends were 3 bases for V and 1 base for J; bases not matched to a gene: 9. Germline V gene sequence: CDR1 SGHTA, CDR2 FQGNSA. CDR3 sequence: CASSFRPSSGRSYEQYF. The CDR3 DNA reads as TGTGCCAGCAGCTTTCGACCTTCTAGCGGGAGATCCTACGAGCAGTACTTC.

The V call is TRBV30, the J call TRBJ2-7; TRBD1 matches 7 bases. J lost 5 bases, V lost 8 bases, and 6 bases had no gene match. This CDR3 comprises 11 residues. Germline loops: CDR1 GTSNPN, CDR2 SVGIG (reference sequence). CDR3 DNA: TGTGCCGCGACAGGGTATAACGAGCAGTACTTC. This codes for CAATGYNEQYF.